This entry lists 3 T cell receptor beta chains sequenced from one sample in a study of control samples from healthy donors and cancer patients. Produced via immunoSEQ multiplex PCR; TCRdb's table is partial and in-frame only. This table has around 130,000 clones, approximately 90% appearing once. Sequenced: blood. These receptors all stem from a young man in good health.

The chain links TRBV5-4 to TRBJ1-6; D remains ambiguous. Germline CDR1 reads SGHNT; CDR2 reads YYREEE (reference sequence). This CDR3 comprises 15 residues. The V end was cut by 0 bases, the J end by 8 bases, with 12 bases between. Here the CDR3 DNA reads TGTGCCAGCAGCTTGGGCGGGTCGTTGGATTCACCCCTCCACTTT. It translates to CASSLGGSLDSPLHF.

The V call is TRBV10-3, the J call TRBJ1-4; TRBD1 might be the D (6 bases). Germline-derived CDR1 and CDR2 are ENHRY and SYGVKD. The V gene lost 0 bases and the J gene lost 4 bases, with 12 bases spanning the gap. The CDR3 extends over 16 amino acids. For the CDR3, the DNA is TGTGCCATCAGTGAGTCGGGAGGACAGAGTAATGAAAAACTGTTTTTT. Its protein product is CAISESGGQSNEKLFF.

This chain uses TRBV6-5 with TRBJ2-3; 8 bases are a match to TRBD2. The ends lost 7 bases at V and 5 bases at J; junction bases unmatched: 8. Germline assignment: CDR1 MNHEY and CDR2 SVGAGI. The CDR3 consists of 14 residues. The CDR3: CASTAGLARDTQYF. In nucleotides, the CDR3 is TGTGCCAGCACGGCAGGACTAGCCAGAGATACGCAGTATTTT.